A selection of T cell receptor beta chains follows, all from one sample in a study of OX40 agonist ivuxolimab in advanced cancers. Assay used: immunoSEQ multiplex PCR; TCRdb lists only in-frame clones, some missing. The table lists about 110,000 clones, 80% to 95% of them singletons, with around 0.64% in the top ten. This specimen was CD4+ or CD8+ T cells sorted from blood, taken in a trial of the OX40 agonist ivuxolimab. These receptor sequences come from an adult with an advanced solid tumor such as melanoma, head and neck, liver or kidney cancer. CDR3s include the opening cysteine and the closing phenylalanine or tryptophan. D genes are given only for firm matches. Expanded clones get a size class; other rows say once, few or many, or leave the size out.

V: TRBV25-1; D: .; J: TRBJ1-4; size: .; CDR3: CASSSRTVVNEKLFF; DNA: TGTGCCAGCAGTTCAAGGACTGTCGTTAATGAAAAACTGTTTTTT
V: TRBV9; D: TRBD2; J: TRBJ2-2; size: .; CDR3: CASSASGGAGIGELFF; DNA: TGTGCCAGCAGCGCCAGCGGGGGTGCCGGAATTGGGGAGCTGTTTTTT
V: TRBV6-6; D: .; J: TRBJ2-2; size: .; CDR3: CASRVGAVAGELFF; DNA: TGTGCCAGCAGGGTGGGGGCTGTCGCCGGGGAGCTGTTTTTT
V: TRBV25-1; D: .; J: TRBJ2-3; size: once; CDR3: CASSGEEWADTQYF; DNA: TGTGCCAGCAGTGGGGAGGAGTGGGCAGATACGCAGTATTTT
V: TRBV6-5; D: TRBD1; J: TRBJ1-6; size: few; CDR3: CASRSTGRNSPLHF; DNA: TGTGCCAGCAGGTCGACAGGGAGGAATTCACCCCTCCACTTT
V: TRBV11-2; D: TRBD1; J: TRBJ2-5; size: once; CDR3: CASSSWGQGAQETQYF; DNA: TGTGCCAGCAGCTCTTGGGGACAGGGGGCTCAAGAGACCCAGTACTTC
V: TRBV6-5; D: .; J: TRBJ1-2; size: .; CDR3: CASTGLGRPGYTF; DNA: TGTGCCAGCACCGGGCTAGGTCGCCCGGGCTACACCTTC
V: TRBV30; D: .; J: TRBJ1-3; size: .; CDR3: CAWGRGNTIYF; DNA: TGTGCCTGGGGTAGAGGAAACACCATATATTTT
V: TRBV27; D: TRBD2; J: TRBJ2-5; size: .; CDR3: CASSFSPTGLVGETQYF; DNA: TGTGCCAGCAGTTTTTCACCAACCGGACTAGTCGGAGAGACCCAGTACTTC
V: TRBV9; D: .; J: TRBJ2-3; size: .; CDR3: CASSGKGSGTDTQYF; DNA: TGTGCCAGCAGCGGTAAGGGGAGTGGCACAGATACGCAGTATTTT
V: TRBV6-4; D: .; J: TRBJ1-1; size: .; CDR3: CASSANRDTEAFF; DNA: TGTGCCAGCAGTGCAAACAGGGACACTGAAGCTTTCTTT
V: TRBV6-1; D: TRBD2; J: TRBJ2-7; size: .; CDR3: CASRIPGGGDEQYF; DNA: TGTGCCAGCCGGATCCCCGGGGGAGGGGACGAGCAGTACTTC
V: TRBV4-1; D: .; J: TRBJ1-5; size: .; CDR3: CASKKARGIEQPQHF; DNA: TGCGCCAGCAAGAAGGCCAGGGGAATAGAGCAGCCCCAGCATTTT
V: TRBV28; D: TRBD2; J: TRBJ2-7; size: .; CDR3: CASSGSGSSHEQYF; DNA: TGTGCCAGCAGCGGGAGCGGGAGCTCCCACGAGCAGTACTTC
V: TRBV19; D: .; J: TRBJ1-1; size: .; CDR3: CASSIARAGTEAFF; DNA: TGTGCCAGTAGTATCGCCAGGGCGGGCACTGAAGCTTTCTTT
V: TRBV19; D: .; J: TRBJ2-7; size: .; CDR3: CASSIQGGSYEQYF; DNA: TGTGCCAGTAGTATCCAGGGTGGGTCCTACGAGCAGTACTTC
V: TRBV6-5; D: .; J: TRBJ2-2; size: .; CDR3: CASSVSRESGELFF; DNA: TGTGCCAGCAGTGTCAGCAGGGAGTCCGGGGAGCTGTTTTTT
V: TRBV7-2; D: .; J: TRBJ2-3; size: .; CDR3: CASSPRRGQDTQYF; DNA: TGTGCCAGCAGCCCCCGACGGGGACAAGATACGCAGTATTTT
V: TRBV10-3; D: .; J: TRBJ2-1; size: .; CDR3: CAISADKEFNNEQFF; DNA: TGTGCCATCAGTGCCGACAAGGAATTCAACAATGAGCAGTTCTTC
V: TRBV19; D: TRBD1; J: TRBJ2-5; size: .; CDR3: CASSDRGGMETQYF; DNA: TGTGCCAGTAGTGACAGGGGTGGAATGGAGACCCAGTACTTC
V: TRBV6-1; D: .; J: TRBJ1-1; size: .; CDR3: CASSPLSRAGTEAFF; DNA: TGTGCCAGCAGTCCCCTCTCCAGGGCGGGCACTGAAGCTTTCTTT
V: TRBV9; D: .; J: TRBJ1-1; size: once; CDR3: CASSVDSLNTEAFF; DNA: TGTGCCAGCAGCGTAGACAGTTTGAACACTGAAGCTTTCTTT
V: TRBV5-1; D: .; J: TRBJ2-1; size: .; CDR3: CASSSLGWGDEQFF; DNA: TGCGCCAGCAGCTCCCTAGGGTGGGGTGATGAGCAGTTCTTC
V: TRBV27; D: .; J: TRBJ2-5; size: .; CDR3: CASSLDGASPQYF; DNA: TGTGCCAGCAGTTTAGATGGTGCGTCACCTCAGTACTTC
V: TRBV5-8; D: TRBD2; J: TRBJ2-3; size: once; CDR3: CASAPSGVFTDTQYF; DNA: TGTGCCAGCGCCCCTAGCGGGGTTTTCACAGATACGCAGTATTTT
V: TRBV7-3; D: TRBD2; J: TRBJ2-2; size: .; CDR3: CASTPLAGGTGELFF; DNA: TGTGCCAGCACCCCGCTAGCGGGGGGCACCGGGGAGCTGTTTTTT
V: TRBV27; D: TRBD1; J: TRBJ2-3; size: once; CDR3: CASSFKKGQASTDTQYF; DNA: TGTGCCAGCAGTTTTAAGAAAGGACAGGCCAGCACAGATACGCAGTATTTT
V: TRBV5-5; D: .; J: TRBJ1-4; size: .; CDR3: CASSLGGRGSNEKLFF; DNA: TGTGCCAGCAGCTTGGGGGGCCGGGGGAGCAATGAAAAACTGTTTTTT
V: TRBV7-9; D: TRBD2; J: TRBJ2-3; size: once; CDR3: CACTTWVAGGTDTQYF; DNA: TGTGCCTGCACCACCTGGGTAGCGGGTGGGACAGATACGCAGTATTTT
V: TRBV7-9; D: .; J: TRBJ2-7; size: .; CDR3: CASSSQGYEQYF; DNA: TGTGCCAGCAGCTCCCAGGGATACGAGCAGTACTTC
V: TRBV4-1; D: TRBD1; J: TRBJ2-7; size: .; CDR3: CASSQDRGQGAYEQYF; DNA: TGCGCCAGCAGCCAAGATCGGGGACAGGGGGCCTACGAGCAGTACTTC
V: TRBV19; D: TRBD1; J: TRBJ1-5; size: .; CDR3: CASSLNRGRLYSNQPQHF; DNA: TGTGCCAGTAGTCTAAACAGGGGGAGACTCTATAGCAATCAGCCCCAGCATTTT
V: TRBV30; D: TRBD2; J: TRBJ2-3; size: .; CDR3: CAWSPGLAGTTDTQYF; DNA: TGTGCCTGGAGCCCCGGACTAGCGGGGACCACAGATACGCAGTATTTT
V: TRBV10-1; D: TRBD1; J: TRBJ2-7; size: few; CDR3: CASSEVTGGSEQYF; DNA: TGCGCCAGCAGTGAGGTAACAGGGGGCAGCGAGCAGTACTTC
V: TRBV11-2; D: .; J: TRBJ2-5; size: .; CDR3: CASSLLGAGETQYF; DNA: TGTGCCAGCAGCTTATTAGGGGCAGGGGAGACCCAGTACTTC
V: TRBV6-5; D: .; J: TRBJ1-2; size: .; CDR3: CASSYGQNYGYTF; DNA: TGTGCCAGCAGTTACGGTCAGAACTATGGCTACACCTTC
V: TRBV5-1; D: .; J: TRBJ1-1; size: .; CDR3: CASSLAGSTAFF; DNA: TGCGCCAGCAGCCTGGCGGGGAGCACAGCTTTCTTT
V: TRBV5-1; D: .; J: TRBJ1-1; size: .; CDR3: CASSLAPGDPYTEAFF; DNA: TGCGCCAGCAGCTTGGCCCCAGGGGATCCATACACTGAAGCTTTCTTT
V: TRBV9; D: .; J: TRBJ2-5; size: .; CDR3: CASSVWGSGQETQYF; DNA: TGTGCCAGCAGCGTATGGGGTAGCGGCCAAGAGACCCAGTACTTC
V: TRBV19; D: TRBD1; J: TRBJ1-1; size: .; CDR3: CASSRDRVSAEAFF; DNA: TGTGCCAGTAGTAGGGACAGGGTTAGCGCTGAAGCTTTCTTT
V: TRBV6-1; D: .; J: TRBJ1-2; size: .; CDR3: CASSYEDSNYGYTF; DNA: TGTGCCAGCAGCTACGAGGACAGTAACTATGGCTACACCTTC
V: TRBV29-1; D: TRBD2; J: TRBJ2-3; size: .; CDR3: CSYGASGREGTQYF; DNA: TGCAGTTATGGGGCTAGCGGGAGAGAAGGTACGCAGTATTTT
V: TRBV7-3; D: .; J: TRBJ2-1; size: .; CDR3: CASSPAKANEQFF; DNA: TGTGCCAGCAGCCCCGCGAAGGCAAATGAGCAGTTCTTC